The next 27 T cell receptor beta chains were all read from a single sample in a study of Ad26.COV2.S vaccination and SARS-CoV-2 variants. Libraries were prepared by immunoSEQ multiplex PCR; TCRdb keeps only in-frame clonotypes and omits some of them. The table shows around 400,000 clones, with approximately 91% occurring only once. As to treatment: 19 received Ad26.COV2.S at low or high dose, single or two shots; a few received placebo; per-sample allocation not given. Sampling happened 63 days after the first vaccine or placebo injection. This material consisted of peripheral blood, taken in a trial of Ad26.COV2.S vaccine versus placebo. Every receptor here comes from a person aged 18 to 59 who received the Ad26.COV2.S COVID-19 vaccine or a placebo.

This clone is a singleton in its sample. The chain uses TRBV19 and TRBJ1-3, with D possibly TRBD1 on 6 matching bases. CDR3 length equals 15 residues. Germline CDR1 LNHDA, CDR2 SQIVND (reference sequence). Between the trimmed V and J ends, which lost 5 bases and 0 bases, there was a span of 11 bases. The CDR3 nucleotides are TGTGCCAGTAGTTTGACAGGAGACTCTGGAAACACCATATATTTT. Protein: CASSLTGDSGNTIYF.

The rearrangement links TRBV11-2 to TRBJ1-6; maybe TRBD1 (5 bases). V was clipped by 5 bases and J by 8 bases, with 13 bases between them. Germline loops: CDR1 SGHAT, CDR2 FQNNGV. The CDR3 totals 14 residues. For the CDR3, the DNA is TGTGCCAGCAGCCCCACAGGTGCCTATTCACCCCTCCACTTT. Its translation: CASSPTGAYSPLHF.

The rearrangement joins TRBV10-3 to TRBJ2-7; 12 bases line up with TRBD2. Trimming at V came to 6 bases and at J to 6 bases, leaving 9 bases not matched to a gene. The germline V gene has CDR1 ENHRY and CDR2 SYGVKD. The CDR3 runs to 15 residues. The CDR3 is CAISDGTSGLGEQYF. The DNA for the CDR3 is TGTGCCATCAGCGATGGGACTAGCGGGCTGGGCGAGCAGTACTTC.

J is TRBJ2-3 and V is TRBV14; D uncertain. The CDR3 is 16 residues long. The V and J ends lost 4 bases and 0 bases respectively, with 14 bases between them. Looked up from germline, CDR1 is SGHDN and CDR2 is FVKESK. CDR3 loop: CASSPLSRPSTDTQYF. In DNA form, the CDR3 reads TGTGCCAGCAGCCCCCTCAGTCGCCCTAGCACAGATACGCAGTATTTT.

This rearrangement joins TRBV28 to TRBJ2-7, with 7 bases fitting TRBD1. The J segment lost 2 bases and the V segment lost 7 bases, leaving 2 bases of the junction unmatched. The CDR3 is 12 amino acids. Germline loops: CDR1 MDHEN, CDR2 SYDVKM. CDR3 sequence: CASMDRPYEQYF. DNA for the CDR3: TGTGCCAGCATGGACAGGCCCTACGAGCAGTACTTC.

The genes are TRBV7-9 and TRBJ2-7; D not resolved. Trimming stripped 8 bases from V and 4 bases from J, with 3 bases between. Looked up from germline, CDR1 is SEHNR and CDR2 is FQNEAQ (reference sequence). The CDR3 is 9 amino acids. The CDR3 region is CASGYEQYF. The CDR3 DNA follows: TGTGCCAGCGGGTACGAGCAGTACTTC.

The rearrangement joins TRBV4-1 to TRBJ1-1; D might be TRBD1 (6 bases). The CDR3 runs 17 residues. Deletions cut 1 base from V and 4 bases from J, with 19 bases between. Germline V gene lookup returns CDR1 MGHRA and CDR2 YSYEKL. CDR3 DNA sequence: TGCGCCAGCAGCCAAGTGAATCCCCGACAGGTTGGCACTGAAGCTTTCTTT. Its protein product is CASSQVNPRQVGTEAFF.

With respect to this clone: Other DNA sequences in this sample translate to the same CDR3. The J gene is TRBJ2-3, the V gene TRBV18; D is perhaps TRBD2 (6 bases). V shed 0 bases and J shed 3 bases, with 10 bases lying between them. The CDR3 runs 15 residues. Per the germline V gene, CDR1 is KGHSH and CDR2 is LQKENI. This CDR3 is CASSPPAGGTDTQYF. The CDR3 DNA reads TGTGCCAGCTCACCACCGGCTGGGGGGACAGATACGCAGTATTTT. The entire variable domain, with the rest obtained from reference TRBV18 and TRBJ2-3, is as follows: NAGVMQNPRHLVRRRGQEARLRCSPMKGHSHVYWYRQLPEEGLKFMVYLQKENIIDESGMPKERFSAEFPKEGPSILRIQQVVRGDSAAYFCASSPPAGGTDTQYFGPGTRLTVL.

The CDR3 DNA reads TGTGCCAGTAGTATACAGGGTGAGACCCAGTACTTC. Residues: CASSIQGETQYF. This chain joins TRBV19 and TRBJ2-5, with TRBD1 as a possible D gene (5 bases). CDR1 LNHDA and CDR2 SQIVND come from the germline V gene (reference sequence). The V end lost 2 bases, the J end lost 5 bases, and 6 bases lay between the germline ends. This CDR3 is built from 12 residues.

The chain uses TRBV28 and TRBJ2-5; no clear D gene. The CDR3 is made up of 12 amino acids. The ends were cut back, 7 bases at V and 1 base at J, with 7 bases in the middle. Germline loops: CDR1 MDHEN, CDR2 SYDVKM. As DNA, the CDR3 is TGTGCCAGCAACTGGGGCCAAGAGACCCAGTACTTC. This codes for CASNWGQETQYF.

The chain carries TRBV5-4 and TRBJ2-5; 7 bases fit TRBD2. V gave up 0 bases and J gave up 4 bases; unmatched junction bases: 3. The germline V gene has CDR1 SGHNT and CDR2 YYREEE (reference sequence). The CDR3 has 14 amino acids. The CDR3 nucleotides read TGTGCCAGCAGCTTGGGCGGGAGAATAGAGACCCAGTACTTC. The encoded protein is CASSLGGRIETQYF.

The genes are TRBV19 and TRBJ1-1, with D unclear. Trimming pared 4 bases from V and 8 bases from J, leaving 8 bases between. The CDR3 runs 11 residues. The V gene's germline CDR1 is LNHDA and CDR2 SQIVND (reference sequence). Here the CDR3 reads CASSRTAEAFF. CDR3 DNA: TGTGCCAGTAGTAGGACGGCCGAAGCTTTCTTT.

This clone was observed a few times. The J gene is TRBJ1-1, the V gene TRBV14; no definite D call. The ends were cut back, 0 bases at V and 7 bases at J, with 15 bases in the middle. In germline, CDR1 is SGHDN, CDR2 FVKESK. This CDR3 has 15 residues. In DNA, the CDR3 is TGTGCCAGCAGCCAAGATCAGCGCGCCGTCGGTGAAGCTTTCTTT. Amino acids: CASSQDQRAVGEAFF.

V and J are TRBV30 and TRBJ2-2; no clear D gene. CDR1 is GTSNPN, CDR2 SVGIG, per germline (reference sequence). This CDR3 contains 13 residues. V was pared by 5 bases and J by 4 bases, with 11 bases between. CDR3 loop: CAWLLWSTGELFF. CDR3 sequence (DNA): TGTGCCTGGCTCTTATGGAGCACCGGGGAGCTGTTTTTT.

This sequence joins TRBV4-3 and TRBJ2-3; D is unresolved. V dropped 1 base and J dropped 2 bases, with 10 bases sitting between them. Looked up from germline, CDR1 is LGHNA and CDR2 is YSLEER. The CDR3 covers 15 residues. The CDR3 coding sequence is TGCGCCAGCAGCCAAGTGGCCAGATTCACAGATACGCAGTATTTT. Protein sequence: CASSQVARFTDTQYF.

The gene calls are TRBV6-5 and TRBJ1-2; no firm D call. Looked up from germline, CDR1 is MNHEY and CDR2 is SVGAGI. With 5 bases removed from V and 1 base from J, the gap between germline ends came to 11 bases. The CDR3 totals 14 residues. The CDR3 DNA reads TGTGCCAGCAGTCAGACACTCATTAACTATGGCTACACCTTC. Translating gives CASSQTLINYGYTF.

The chain combines TRBV9 with TRBJ1-6, with D unclear. The length of the CDR3 is 14 residues. CDR1 and CDR2 from the germline V gene are SGDLS and YYNGEE. The V end lost 4 bases, the J end lost 5 bases, and 10 bases lay between the germline ends. DNA of the CDR3: TGTGCCAGCAGCCCTCGGGTCGATAATTCACCCCTCCACTTT. It specifies CASSPRVDNSPLHF.

This clone was found once. The V gene is TRBV5-6, the J gene TRBJ2-2; 7 nucleotides line up with TRBD2. The germline gives CDR1 SGHDT, CDR2 YYEEEE. The CDR3 totals 16 residues. Germline trimming cut 4 bases from V and 5 bases from J; bases unmatched to any gene: 11. CDR3: CASSENGGRSTGELFF. In nucleotides, the CDR3 is TGTGCCAGCAGCGAAAACGGCGGGAGATCGACCGGGGAGCTGTTTTTT.

The rearrangement joins TRBV5-1 to TRBJ1-3, with D possibly matching TRBD1 (6 bases). This CDR3 is 14 amino acids long. The germline V gene has CDR1 SGHRS and CDR2 YFSETQ. V shed 2 bases and J shed 4 bases, with 10 bases lying between them. This CDR3 reads CASSFGTQGNTIYF. In DNA, the CDR3 is TGCGCCAGCAGCTTCGGGACACAAGGAAACACCATATATTTT.

This sequence joins TRBV6-2 or TRBV6-3 and TRBJ2-7; D not certain. V was trimmed by 4 bases and J by 6 bases, leaving 16 bases between them. Germline lookup yields CDR1 MNHEY and CDR2 SVGEGT. CDR3 length: 14 amino acids. The CDR3 DNA reads as TGTGCCAGCAGTTTCACGGGCTTACTGCGCGAGCAGTACTTC. Translated: CASSFTGLLREQYF.

This sequence joins TRBV5-6 and TRBJ2-7; the D is unclear. CDR3 size: 12 residues. The ends were cut back, 0 bases at V and 3 bases at J, with 4 bases in the middle. Germline-derived CDR1 and CDR2 are SGHDT and YYEEEE. DNA for the CDR3: TGTGCCAGCAGCTTGGGAGTCTACGAGCAGTACTTC. This translates into CASSLGVYEQYF.

The DNA for the CDR3 is TGTGCCAGCAGCGCCGGGGGCGGGGCGACCTACGAGCAGTACTTC. Its translation: CASSAGGGATYEQYF. The genes are TRBV9 and TRBJ2-7; D may match TRBD1 or TRBD2 (6 bases each). In germline, CDR1 is SGDLS, CDR2 YYNGEE. The CDR3 runs to 15 residues. V lost 3 bases, J lost 2 bases, and 15 bases lay in between.

This clone occurred once. V gene TRBV4-1 combines with J gene TRBJ1-2, with D possibly TRBD1 on 5 matching bases. The CDR3 runs to 15 residues. V lost 2 bases and J lost 3, with 13 bases in between. Germline V lookup: CDR1 MGHRA, CDR2 YSYEKL. The CDR3 DNA follows: TGCGCCAGCAGCCAATTGGCCGGGGGACACTATGGCTACACCTTC. Translating gives CASSQLAGGHYGYTF.

This chain links TRBV5-1 with TRBJ2-5; TRBD2 matches 9 bases. The CDR3 consists of 16 residues. Germline V gene data show CDR1 as SGHRS and CDR2 as YFSETQ. J was trimmed by 1 base and V by 1 base; bases with no gene match: 5. CDR3: CASSLSPSGTQETQYF. The CDR3 DNA is TGCGCCAGCAGCTTGTCTCCTAGCGGGACCCAAGAGACCCAGTACTTC.

The V and J genes are TRBV18 and TRBJ2-7; 8 nucleotides agree with TRBD1. The CDR3 is made up of 15 amino acids. Germline trimming cut 3 bases from V and 4 bases from J; bases unmatched to any gene: 8. Germline V gene lookup returns CDR1 KGHSH and CDR2 LQKENI. The CDR3 here is CASSPPGQVPYEQYF. CDR3 DNA: TGTGCCAGCTCACCTCCGGGACAGGTACCTTACGAGCAGTACTTC.

For this clone: One junction end does not reproduce the germline sequence, and a read error may be involved. The genes are TRBV7-7 and TRBJ2-7, with TRBD1 matching over 8 bases. Looked up from germline, CDR1 is SSHAT and CDR2 is FNYEAQ (reference sequence). This CDR3 spans 13 amino acids. CDR3 sequence: CASSSGQGNKQYF. Here the CDR3 DNA reads TGTGCTAGCAGCTCAGGACAGGGAAATAAGCAGTACTTC.

CDR3 sequence: CASSAPGPQGSQHF. The CDR3, as DNA: TGTGCCAGCAGCGCCCCGGGGCCCCAAGGGTCCCAGCATTTT. This rearrangement joins TRBV28 to TRBJ1-5; D may be TRBD1 (5 bases). The CDR3 has 14 amino acids. Germline CDR1 is MDHEN and CDR2 is SYDVKM. V shed 6 bases and J shed 11 bases, with 20 bases lying between them.